The rows below give T cell receptor beta chains drawn from one sample of a study of beta chain features in type 1 diabetes. Assay used: immunoSEQ multiplex PCR; TCRdb lists only in-frame clones, some missing. This sample has approximately 300,000 clones, with around 10% found just once. Material: naive CD4+ T cells from blood. These receptors all stem from a woman younger than 45 in good health. CDR3s include the opening cysteine and the closing phenylalanine or tryptophan. A D gene is named only where the DNA matches it firmly. A row's size may be missing; if present it is once, few, many or a size class.

d_gene: TRBD1; v_gene: TRBV29-1; j_gene: TRBJ1-1; abundance: NA; CDR3aa: CSVETGAEAFF; CDR3nt: TGCAGCGTCGAAACAGGGGCTGAAGCTTTCTTT
d_gene: NA; v_gene: TRBV4-3; j_gene: TRBJ1-5; abundance: few; CDR3aa: CASSQDGNQPQHF; CDR3nt: TGCGCCAGCAGCCAAGACGGGAATCAGCCCCAGCATTTT
d_gene: NA; v_gene: TRBV19; j_gene: TRBJ2-1; abundance: NA; CDR3aa: CASSIGAGPSYNEQFF; CDR3nt: TGTGCCAGTAGTATAGGTGCGGGACCGTCCTACAATGAGCAGTTCTTC
d_gene: TRBD2; v_gene: TRBV28; j_gene: TRBJ2-5; abundance: NA; CDR3aa: CASSFRSGSETQYF; CDR3nt: TGTGCCAGCAGTTTCCGTAGCGGGAGTGAGACCCAGTACTTC
d_gene: TRBD2; v_gene: TRBV19; j_gene: TRBJ2-3; abundance: few; CDR3aa: CASRRAGVDADTQYF; CDR3nt: TGTGCCAGTAGAAGAGCGGGAGTTGATGCAGATACGCAGTATTTT
d_gene: NA; v_gene: TRBV7-2; j_gene: TRBJ2-7; abundance: NA; CDR3aa: CASSGQYSYEQYF; CDR3nt: TGTGCCAGCAGCGGACAGTACTCCTACGAGCAGTACTTC
d_gene: TRBD1; v_gene: TRBV30; j_gene: TRBJ1-4; abundance: few; CDR3aa: CAWSVQGWEKLFF; CDR3nt: TGTGCCTGGAGTGTACAGGGGTGGGAAAAACTGTTTTTT
d_gene: NA; v_gene: TRBV6-7; j_gene: TRBJ2-5; abundance: NA; CDR3aa: CASSYSGAGQQETQYF; CDR3nt: TGTGCCAGCAGTTATTCTGGAGCGGGCCAACAAGAGACCCAGTACTTC
d_gene: NA; v_gene: TRBV5-4; j_gene: TRBJ1-2; abundance: NA; CDR3aa: CASSLDRNGYTF; CDR3nt: TGTGCCAGCAGCTTGGACAGAAATGGCTACACCTTC
d_gene: TRBD2; v_gene: TRBV18; j_gene: TRBJ2-7; abundance: NA; CDR3aa: CASSRVDLAVPPYEQYF; CDR3nt: TGTGCCAGCTCACGCGTCGACCTAGCGGTACCACCCTACGAGCAGTACTTC
d_gene: NA; v_gene: TRBV7-9; j_gene: TRBJ2-1; abundance: NA; CDR3aa: CAPGSGMGNEQFF; CDR3nt: TGTGCCCCGGGGTCGGGGATGGGCAATGAGCAGTTCTTC
d_gene: TRBD1; v_gene: TRBV4-1; j_gene: TRBJ2-2; abundance: few; CDR3aa: CASSRDRAAGELFF; CDR3nt: TGCGCCAGCAGCCGGGACAGGGCGGCCGGGGAGCTGTTTTTT
d_gene: TRBD2; v_gene: TRBV2; j_gene: TRBJ2-1; abundance: few; CDR3aa: CASSVRSGANNEQFF; CDR3nt: TGTGCCAGCAGTGTACGGAGCGGGGCTAACAATGAGCAGTTCTTC
d_gene: NA; v_gene: TRBV27; j_gene: TRBJ2-1; abundance: few; CDR3aa: CASGLTDNEQFF; CDR3nt: TGTGCCAGCGGATTGACAGACAATGAGCAGTTCTTC
d_gene: TRBD2; v_gene: TRBV19; j_gene: TRBJ2-1; abundance: NA; CDR3aa: CASLPGTSGRDEQFF; CDR3nt: TGTGCCAGCCTGCCCGGGACTAGCGGGAGGGATGAGCAGTTCTTC
d_gene: NA; v_gene: TRBV7-9; j_gene: TRBJ1-5; abundance: NA; CDR3aa: CASSLGAGQGQPQHF; CDR3nt: TGTGCCAGCAGCTTAGGCGCAGGGCAGGGTCAGCCCCAGCATTTT
d_gene: TRBD1; v_gene: TRBV25-1; j_gene: TRBJ1-5; abundance: few; CDR3aa: CASSGTGGGQPQHF; CDR3nt: TGTGCCAGCAGTGGGACAGGGGGCGGCCAGCCCCAGCATTTT
d_gene: TRBD2; v_gene: TRBV2; j_gene: TRBJ2-1; abundance: few; CDR3aa: CASTPLAGNNEQFF; CDR3nt: TGTGCCAGCACCCCTCTAGCGGGAAACAATGAGCAGTTCTTC
d_gene: TRBD2; v_gene: TRBV2; j_gene: TRBJ2-2; abundance: few; CDR3aa: CASSDGLAGTGELFF; CDR3nt: TGTGCCAGCAGTGACGGGCTAGCGGGAACCGGGGAGCTGTTTTTT
d_gene: NA; v_gene: TRBV5-1; j_gene: TRBJ1-5; abundance: NA; CDR3aa: CASSLGGYGQPQHF; CDR3nt: TGCGCCAGCAGCCTTGGGGGGTACGGTCAGCCCCAGCATTTT
d_gene: NA; v_gene: TRBV7-9; j_gene: TRBJ1-4; abundance: few; CDR3aa: CASSVGRDGEKLFF; CDR3nt: TGTGCCAGCAGCGTGGGCCGCGACGGTGAAAAACTGTTTTTT
d_gene: TRBD1; v_gene: TRBV6-1; j_gene: TRBJ2-4; abundance: NA; CDR3aa: CASSLGEGAVQYF; CDR3nt: TGTGCCAGCAGTCTAGGAGAGGGGGCGGTTCAGTACTTC
d_gene: TRBD1; v_gene: TRBV7-9; j_gene: TRBJ1-2; abundance: NA; CDR3aa: CASSPDRVYGYTF; CDR3nt: TGTGCCAGCAGCCCCGACAGGGTCTATGGCTACACCTTC
d_gene: NA; v_gene: TRBV7-2; j_gene: TRBJ2-7; abundance: few; CDR3aa: CASSPGIGRHEQYF; CDR3nt: TGTGCCAGCAGCCCAGGGATAGGACGACACGAGCAGTACTTC
d_gene: NA; v_gene: TRBV15; j_gene: TRBJ2-7; abundance: NA; CDR3aa: CATSRGGRLPYEQYF; CDR3nt: TGTGCCACCAGCAGAGGAGGCCGGCTCCCCTACGAGCAGTACTTC
d_gene: NA; v_gene: TRBV10-3; j_gene: TRBJ1-1; abundance: few; CDR3aa: CATQNMNTEAFF; CDR3nt: TGTGCCACCCAGAACATGAACACTGAAGCTTTCTTT
d_gene: NA; v_gene: TRBV2; j_gene: TRBJ2-3; abundance: few; CDR3aa: CASRALASGDTQYF; CDR3nt: TGTGCCAGCAGAGCACTAGCTTCGGGAGATACGCAGTATTTT
d_gene: TRBD2; v_gene: TRBV9; j_gene: TRBJ2-5; abundance: NA; CDR3aa: CASSTGTSGRFKETQYF; CDR3nt: TGTGCCAGCAGCACGGGGACTAGCGGGAGGTTTAAAGAGACCCAGTACTTC
d_gene: TRBD2; v_gene: TRBV2; j_gene: TRBJ2-1; abundance: few; CDR3aa: CASISGRRNEQFF; CDR3nt: TGTGCCAGCATTAGCGGGAGGAGAAATGAGCAGTTCTTC
d_gene: TRBD1; v_gene: TRBV15; j_gene: TRBJ2-2; abundance: NA; CDR3aa: CATSREDRAPNTGELFF; CDR3nt: TGTGCCACCAGCAGGGAAGACAGGGCACCGAACACCGGGGAGCTGTTTTTT
d_gene: TRBD2; v_gene: TRBV7-2; j_gene: TRBJ2-1; abundance: NA; CDR3aa: CASSFQREGRNEQFF; CDR3nt: TGTGCCAGCAGCTTTCAGCGGGAGGGCCGGAATGAGCAGTTCTTC
d_gene: TRBD2; v_gene: TRBV30; j_gene: TRBJ2-1; abundance: few; CDR3aa: CAWSKKGLADNEQFF; CDR3nt: TGTGCCTGGAGCAAGAAGGGACTAGCGGACAATGAGCAGTTCTTC
d_gene: TRBD2; v_gene: TRBV30; j_gene: TRBJ2-1; abundance: few; CDR3aa: CAWSPGLAGPYNEQFF; CDR3nt: TGTGCCTGGAGTCCGGGACTAGCGGGACCTTACAATGAGCAGTTCTTC